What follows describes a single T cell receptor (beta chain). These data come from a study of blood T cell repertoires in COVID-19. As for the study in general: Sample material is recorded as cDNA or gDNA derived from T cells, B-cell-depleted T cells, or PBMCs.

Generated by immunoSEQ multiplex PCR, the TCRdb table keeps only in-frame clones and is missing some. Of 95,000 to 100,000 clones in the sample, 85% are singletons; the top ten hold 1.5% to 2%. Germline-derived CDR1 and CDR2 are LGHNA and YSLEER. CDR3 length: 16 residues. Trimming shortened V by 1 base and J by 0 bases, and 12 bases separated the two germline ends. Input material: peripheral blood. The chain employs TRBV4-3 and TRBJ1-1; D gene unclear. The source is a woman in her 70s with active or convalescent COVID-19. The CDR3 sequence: CASSQGVQVLNTEAFF. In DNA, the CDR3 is TGCGCCAGCAGCCAAGGGGTGCAGGTCCTGAACACTGAAGCTTTCTTT.